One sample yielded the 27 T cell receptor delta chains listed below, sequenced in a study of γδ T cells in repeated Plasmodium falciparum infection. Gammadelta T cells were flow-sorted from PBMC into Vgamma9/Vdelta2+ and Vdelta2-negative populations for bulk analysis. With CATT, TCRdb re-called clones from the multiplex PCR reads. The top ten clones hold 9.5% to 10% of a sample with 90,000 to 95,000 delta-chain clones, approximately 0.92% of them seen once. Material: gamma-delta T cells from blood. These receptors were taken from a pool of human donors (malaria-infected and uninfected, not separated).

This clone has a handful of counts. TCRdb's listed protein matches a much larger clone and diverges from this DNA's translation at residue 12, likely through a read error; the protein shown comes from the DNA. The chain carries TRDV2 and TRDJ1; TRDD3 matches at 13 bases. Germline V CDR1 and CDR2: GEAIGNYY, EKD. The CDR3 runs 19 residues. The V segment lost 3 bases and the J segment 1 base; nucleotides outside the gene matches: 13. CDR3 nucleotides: TGTGCCTGTGACCCTTTGACTGGGGGATACGCGCCTTTCACCGATAAACTCATCTTT. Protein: CACDPLTGGYAPFTDKLIF.

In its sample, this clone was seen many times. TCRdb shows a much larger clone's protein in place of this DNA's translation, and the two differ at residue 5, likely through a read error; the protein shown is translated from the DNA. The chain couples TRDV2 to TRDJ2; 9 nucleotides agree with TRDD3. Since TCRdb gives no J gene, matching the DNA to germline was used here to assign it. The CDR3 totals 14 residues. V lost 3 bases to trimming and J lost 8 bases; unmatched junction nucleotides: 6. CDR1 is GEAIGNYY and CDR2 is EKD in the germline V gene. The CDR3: CACDRLGEPAQLFF. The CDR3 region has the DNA TGTGCCTGTGACCGACTGGGGGAACCCGCACAACTCTTCTTT.

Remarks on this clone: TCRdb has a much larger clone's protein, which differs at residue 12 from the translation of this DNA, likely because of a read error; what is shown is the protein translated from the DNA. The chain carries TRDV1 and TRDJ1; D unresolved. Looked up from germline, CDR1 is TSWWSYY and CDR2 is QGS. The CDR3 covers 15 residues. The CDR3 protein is CALGGPIRVTDNLIF. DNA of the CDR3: TGTGCTCTTGGGGGGCCGATCCGGGTTACCGATAATCTCATCTTT.

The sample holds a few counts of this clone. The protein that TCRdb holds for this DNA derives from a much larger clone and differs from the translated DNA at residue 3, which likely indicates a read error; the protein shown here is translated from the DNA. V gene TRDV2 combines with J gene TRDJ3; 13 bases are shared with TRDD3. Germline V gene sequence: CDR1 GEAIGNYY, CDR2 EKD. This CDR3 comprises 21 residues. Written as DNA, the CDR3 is TGTGCCCGTGACACCTTGTTTACTGGGGGATACGCGTCCTGGGACACCCGACAGATGTTTTTC. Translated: CARDTLFTGGYASWDTRQMFF.

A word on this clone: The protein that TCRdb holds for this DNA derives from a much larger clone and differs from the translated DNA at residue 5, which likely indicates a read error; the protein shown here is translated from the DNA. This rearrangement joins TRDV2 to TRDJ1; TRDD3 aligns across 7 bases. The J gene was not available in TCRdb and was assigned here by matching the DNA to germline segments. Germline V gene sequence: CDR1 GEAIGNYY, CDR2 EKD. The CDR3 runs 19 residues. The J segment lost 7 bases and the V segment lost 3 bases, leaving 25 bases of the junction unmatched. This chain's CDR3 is CACDPLATGENEEAGKLIF. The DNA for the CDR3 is TGTGCCTGTGACCCTCTCGCTACTGGGGAGAATGAAGAGGCCGGTAAACTCATCTTT.

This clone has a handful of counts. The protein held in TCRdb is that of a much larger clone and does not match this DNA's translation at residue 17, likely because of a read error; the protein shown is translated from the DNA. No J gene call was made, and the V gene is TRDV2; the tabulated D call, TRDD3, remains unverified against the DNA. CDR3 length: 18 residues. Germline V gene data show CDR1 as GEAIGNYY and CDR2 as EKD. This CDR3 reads CACDSVLGDTKYTDKLTF. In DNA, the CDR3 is TGTGCCTGTGACTCAGTGCTGGGGGATACGAAGTACACCGATAAACTCACCTTT.

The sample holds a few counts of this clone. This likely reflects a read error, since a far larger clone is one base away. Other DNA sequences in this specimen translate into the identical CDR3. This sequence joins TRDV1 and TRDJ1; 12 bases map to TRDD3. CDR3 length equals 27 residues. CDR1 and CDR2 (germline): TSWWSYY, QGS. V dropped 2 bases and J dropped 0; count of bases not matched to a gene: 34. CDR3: CALGESGPRSILDWGIPSERYTDKLIF. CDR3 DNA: TGTGCTCTTGGGGAAAGTGGCCCGAGATCGATTCTTGACTGGGGGATACCCTCAGAGCGGTACACCGATAAACTCATCTTT.

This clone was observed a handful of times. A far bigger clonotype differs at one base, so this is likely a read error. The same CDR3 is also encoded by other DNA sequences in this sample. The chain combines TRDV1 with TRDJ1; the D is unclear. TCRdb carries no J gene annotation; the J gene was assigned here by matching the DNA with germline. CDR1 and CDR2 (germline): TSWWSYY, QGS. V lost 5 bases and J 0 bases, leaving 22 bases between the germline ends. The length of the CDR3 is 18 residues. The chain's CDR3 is CALGNPSRPPLDTDKLIF. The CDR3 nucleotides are TGTGCTCTTGGGAACCCGAGTCGCCCGCCCTTGGACACCGATAAACTCATCTTT.

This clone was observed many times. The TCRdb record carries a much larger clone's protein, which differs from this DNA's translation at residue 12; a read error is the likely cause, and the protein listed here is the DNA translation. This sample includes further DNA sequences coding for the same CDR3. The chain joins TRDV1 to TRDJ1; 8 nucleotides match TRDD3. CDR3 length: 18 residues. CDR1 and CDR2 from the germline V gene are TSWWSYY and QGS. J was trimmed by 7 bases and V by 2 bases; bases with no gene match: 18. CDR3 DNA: TGTGCTCTTGGGGAAACGCAGGAACTACTGGGGGGTACCCTTAAACTCATCTTT. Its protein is CALGETQELLGGTLKLIF.

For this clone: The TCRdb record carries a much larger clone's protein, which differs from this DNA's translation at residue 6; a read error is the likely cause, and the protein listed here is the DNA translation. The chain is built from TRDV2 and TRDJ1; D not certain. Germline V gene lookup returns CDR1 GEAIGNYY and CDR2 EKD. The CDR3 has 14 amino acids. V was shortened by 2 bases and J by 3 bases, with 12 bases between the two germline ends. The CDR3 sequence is CACDSVGGPDKLIF. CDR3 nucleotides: TGTGCCTGTGACAGTGTGGGAGGACCCGATAAACTCATCTTT.

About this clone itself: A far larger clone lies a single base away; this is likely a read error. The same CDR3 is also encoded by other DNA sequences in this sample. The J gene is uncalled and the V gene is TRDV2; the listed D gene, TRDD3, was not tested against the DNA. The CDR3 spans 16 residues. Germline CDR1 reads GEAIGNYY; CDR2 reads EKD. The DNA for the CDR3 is TGTGCCTGTGACACATTATCTGGGGGATCAACCGATAAGCTCATCTTT. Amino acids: CACDTLSGGSTDKLIF.

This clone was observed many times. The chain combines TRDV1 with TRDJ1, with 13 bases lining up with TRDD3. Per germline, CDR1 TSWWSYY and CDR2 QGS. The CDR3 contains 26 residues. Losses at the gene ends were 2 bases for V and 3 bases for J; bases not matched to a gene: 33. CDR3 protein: CALGEGSTLLSSRTGGYGWGPDKLIF. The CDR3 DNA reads TGTGCTCTTGGGGAAGGGTCAACCCTCCTTTCCTCTCGTACTGGGGGATACGGCTGGGGACCCGATAAACTCATCTTT.

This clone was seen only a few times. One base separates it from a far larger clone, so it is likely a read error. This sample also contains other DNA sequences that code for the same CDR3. CDR3 coding DNA: TGTGCCCTTGGGGAACGCGGCCTTCCCGGGGGACTCGCTACCGATAAACTCATCTTT. Protein: CALGERGLPGGLATDKLIF. The chain couples TRDV1 to TRDJ1; D is tentatively TRDD2 or TRDD3 (6 bases each). Matching the DNA to germline supplied the J gene, which TCRdb does not give. Germline V lookup: CDR1 TSWWSYY, CDR2 QGS. The CDR3 is 19 amino acids.

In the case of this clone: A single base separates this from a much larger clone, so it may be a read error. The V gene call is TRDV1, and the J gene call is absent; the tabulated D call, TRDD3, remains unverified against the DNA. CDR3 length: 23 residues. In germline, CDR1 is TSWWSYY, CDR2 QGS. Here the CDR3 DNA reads TGTGCTCTTGGGGAGGGCCATCTACGCACCCGAGGGATCACCGCGTACGCTCCCGATAAGCTCATCTTT. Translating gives CALGEGHLRTRGITAYAPDKLIF.

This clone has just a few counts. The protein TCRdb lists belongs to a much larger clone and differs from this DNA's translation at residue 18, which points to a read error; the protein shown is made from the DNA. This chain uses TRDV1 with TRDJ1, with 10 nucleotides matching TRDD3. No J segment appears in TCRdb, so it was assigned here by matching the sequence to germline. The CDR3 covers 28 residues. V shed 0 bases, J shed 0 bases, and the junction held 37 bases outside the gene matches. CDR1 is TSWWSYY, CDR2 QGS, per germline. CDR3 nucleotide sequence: TGTGCTCTTGGGGAACTTGCCCGAAAAGGGCTTGGGGGATACCCCCTCGATCCCGGTACCCTTTACACCGATAAACTCATCTTT. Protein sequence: CALGELARKGLGGYPLDPGTLYTDKLIF.

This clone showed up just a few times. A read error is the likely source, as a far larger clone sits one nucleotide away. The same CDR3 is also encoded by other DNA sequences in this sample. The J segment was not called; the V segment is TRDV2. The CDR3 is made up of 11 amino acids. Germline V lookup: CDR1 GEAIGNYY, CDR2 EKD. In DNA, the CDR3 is TGTGCCTGTGACCGAGTCAACAAACTTATCTTT. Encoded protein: CACDRVNKLIF.

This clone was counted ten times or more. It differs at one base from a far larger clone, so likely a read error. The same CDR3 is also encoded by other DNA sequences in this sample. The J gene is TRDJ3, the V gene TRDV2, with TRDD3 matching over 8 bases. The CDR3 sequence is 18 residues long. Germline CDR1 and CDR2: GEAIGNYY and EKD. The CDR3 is CACDTAGGSSWDTRQMFF. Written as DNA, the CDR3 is TGTGCCTGTGACACCGCTGGGGGAAGCTCCTGGGACACCCGACAGATGTTCTTC.

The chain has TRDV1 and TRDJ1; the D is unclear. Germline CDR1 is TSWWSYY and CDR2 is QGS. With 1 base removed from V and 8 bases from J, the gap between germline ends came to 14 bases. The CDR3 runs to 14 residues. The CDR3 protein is CALGEPLVGAKLIF. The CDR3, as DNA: TGTGCTCTTGGGGAACCCCTTGTGGGCGCAAAACTCATCTTT.

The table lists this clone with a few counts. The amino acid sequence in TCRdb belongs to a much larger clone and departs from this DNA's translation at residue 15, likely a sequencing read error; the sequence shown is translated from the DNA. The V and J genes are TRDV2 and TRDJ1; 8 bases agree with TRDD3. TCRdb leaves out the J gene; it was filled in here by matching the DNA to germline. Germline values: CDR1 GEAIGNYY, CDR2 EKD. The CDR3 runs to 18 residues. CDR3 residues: CACFPLENGGSVTDRLIF. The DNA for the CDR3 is TGTGCCTGTTTTCCACTTGAGAATGGGGGATCAGTCACCGATAGACTCATCTTT.

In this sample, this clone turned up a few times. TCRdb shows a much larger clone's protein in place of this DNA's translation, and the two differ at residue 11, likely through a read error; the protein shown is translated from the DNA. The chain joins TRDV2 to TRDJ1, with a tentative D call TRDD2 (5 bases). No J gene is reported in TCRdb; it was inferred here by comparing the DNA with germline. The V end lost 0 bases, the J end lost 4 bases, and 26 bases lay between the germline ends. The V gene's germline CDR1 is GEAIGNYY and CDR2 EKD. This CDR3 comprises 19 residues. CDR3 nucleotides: TGTGCCTGTGACACCGTCGCCGCGACCCCTGACACCTCCTACGATAAACTCATCTTT. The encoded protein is CACDTVAATPDTSYDKLIF.

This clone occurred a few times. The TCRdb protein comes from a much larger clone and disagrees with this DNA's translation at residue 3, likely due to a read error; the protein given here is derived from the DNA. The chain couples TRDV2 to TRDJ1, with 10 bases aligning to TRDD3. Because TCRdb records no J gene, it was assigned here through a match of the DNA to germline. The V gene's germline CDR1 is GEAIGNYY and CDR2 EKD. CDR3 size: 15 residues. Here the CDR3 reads CAYDNLGDKTDKLIF. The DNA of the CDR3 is TGTGCCTATGACAATCTGGGGGATAAGACCGATAAACTCATCTTT.

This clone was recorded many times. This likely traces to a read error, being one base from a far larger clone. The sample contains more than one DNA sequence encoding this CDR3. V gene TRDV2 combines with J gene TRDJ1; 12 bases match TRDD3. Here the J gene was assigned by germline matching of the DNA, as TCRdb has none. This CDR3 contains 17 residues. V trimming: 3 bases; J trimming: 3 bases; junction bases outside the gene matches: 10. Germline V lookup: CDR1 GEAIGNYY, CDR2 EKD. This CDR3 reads CACDPVGLGDTSDKLIF. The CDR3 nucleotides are TGTGCCTGTGACCCCGTCGGTCTGGGGGATACGTCCGATAAACTCATCTTT.

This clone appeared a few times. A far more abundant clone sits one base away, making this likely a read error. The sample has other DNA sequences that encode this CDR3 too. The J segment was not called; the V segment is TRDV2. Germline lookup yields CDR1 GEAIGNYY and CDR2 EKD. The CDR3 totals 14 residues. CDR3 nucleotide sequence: TGTGCCTGTGACACCCTAACGTTTTCCGATAAACTTATCTTT. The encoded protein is CACDTLTFSDKLIF.

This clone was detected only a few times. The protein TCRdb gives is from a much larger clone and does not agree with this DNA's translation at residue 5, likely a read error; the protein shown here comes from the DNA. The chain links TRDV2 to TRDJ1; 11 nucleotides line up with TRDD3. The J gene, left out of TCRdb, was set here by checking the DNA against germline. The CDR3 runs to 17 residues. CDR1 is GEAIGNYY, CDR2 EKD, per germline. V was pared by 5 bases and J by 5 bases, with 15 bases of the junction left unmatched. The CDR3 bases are TGTGCCTGTGTCCAAAACTACTGGGGGATAGTTCAGGATAAACTCATCTTT. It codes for CACVQNYWGIVQDKLIF.

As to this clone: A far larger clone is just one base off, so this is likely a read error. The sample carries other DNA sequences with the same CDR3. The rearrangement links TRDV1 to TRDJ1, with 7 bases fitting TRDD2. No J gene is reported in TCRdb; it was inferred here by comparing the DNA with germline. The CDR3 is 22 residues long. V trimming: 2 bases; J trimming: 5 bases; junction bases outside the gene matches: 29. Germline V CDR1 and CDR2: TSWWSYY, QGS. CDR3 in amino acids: CALGETFDSVPTGGDHEDKLIF. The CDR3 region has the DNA TGTGCTCTTGGGGAAACCTTTGATTCCGTTCCTACGGGTGGGGACCACGAGGATAAACTCATCTTT.

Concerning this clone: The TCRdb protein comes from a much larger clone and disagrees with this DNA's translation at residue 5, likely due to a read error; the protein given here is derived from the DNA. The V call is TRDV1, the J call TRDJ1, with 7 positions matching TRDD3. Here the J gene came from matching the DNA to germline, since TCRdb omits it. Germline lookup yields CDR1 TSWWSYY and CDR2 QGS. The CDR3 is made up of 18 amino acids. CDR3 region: CALGKLRPIWGYTDKLIF. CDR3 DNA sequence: TGTGCTCTTGGGAAACTTCGCCCAATCTGGGGGTACACCGATAAACTCATCTTT.

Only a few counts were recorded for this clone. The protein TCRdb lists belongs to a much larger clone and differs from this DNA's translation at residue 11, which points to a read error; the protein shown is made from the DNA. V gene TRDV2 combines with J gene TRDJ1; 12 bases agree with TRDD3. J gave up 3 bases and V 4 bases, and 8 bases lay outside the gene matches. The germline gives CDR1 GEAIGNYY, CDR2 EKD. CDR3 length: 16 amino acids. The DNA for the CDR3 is TGTGCCTGTGATCTTCTGGGGGATACGAACGCCGATAAACTCATCTTT. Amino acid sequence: CACDLLGDTNADKLIF.